The clone carrying this T cell receptor beta chain came up a few times. This sample is drawn from a study of response to subunit inactivated influenza vaccine. Trimming stripped 4 bases from V and 8 bases from J, with 15 bases between. Per germline, CDR1 SGDLS and CDR2 YYNGEE. The CDR3 contains 13 residues. TCRdb called the RT-PCR reads again in MiXCR, with one record for every CDR3 protein. The sample has under 550,000 distinct CDR3 sequences, 7.6% seen once. The V and J genes are TRBV9 and TRBJ1-1, with a tentative D call TRBD1 (5 bases). The origin of this receptor is a man aged 45 to 75 who received an inactivated influenza vaccine. Sample: PBMCs from blood, taken 23 months after vaccination. The CDR3 DNA reads as TGTGCCAGCAGCCCCCCCCAGGGACGGGAAGCTTTCTTT. Translated: CASSPPQGREAFF.